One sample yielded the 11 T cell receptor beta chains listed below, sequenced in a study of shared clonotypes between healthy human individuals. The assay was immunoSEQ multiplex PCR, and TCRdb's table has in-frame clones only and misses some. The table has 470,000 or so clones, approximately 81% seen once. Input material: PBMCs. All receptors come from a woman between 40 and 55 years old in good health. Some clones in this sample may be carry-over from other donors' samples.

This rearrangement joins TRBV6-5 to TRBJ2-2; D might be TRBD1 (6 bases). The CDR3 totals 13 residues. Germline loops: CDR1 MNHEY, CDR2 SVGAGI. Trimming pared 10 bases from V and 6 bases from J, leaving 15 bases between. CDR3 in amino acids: CATHRAEAGELFF. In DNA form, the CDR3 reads TGTGCCACCCACAGGGCGGAGGCCGGGGAGCTGTTTTTT.

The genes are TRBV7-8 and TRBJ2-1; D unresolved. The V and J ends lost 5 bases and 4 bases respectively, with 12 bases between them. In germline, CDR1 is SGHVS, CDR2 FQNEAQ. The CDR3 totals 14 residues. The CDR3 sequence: CASSIGESYNEQFF. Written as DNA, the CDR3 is TGTGCCAGCAGCATCGGCGAGTCATACAATGAGCAGTTCTTC.

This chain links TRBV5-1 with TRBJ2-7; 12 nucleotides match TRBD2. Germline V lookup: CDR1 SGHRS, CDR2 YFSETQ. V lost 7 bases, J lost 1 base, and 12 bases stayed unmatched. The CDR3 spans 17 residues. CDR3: CASPGHRTSGESYEQYF. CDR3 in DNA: TGCGCCAGCCCGGGACATAGGACTAGCGGGGAATCCTACGAGCAGTACTTC.

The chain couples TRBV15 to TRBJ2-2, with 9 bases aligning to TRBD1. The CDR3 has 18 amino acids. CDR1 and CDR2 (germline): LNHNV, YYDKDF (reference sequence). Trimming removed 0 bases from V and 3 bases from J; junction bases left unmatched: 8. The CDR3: CATSREPSDRGYTGELFF. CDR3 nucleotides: TGTGCCACCAGCAGAGAGCCCTCCGACAGGGGGTACACCGGGGAGCTGTTTTTT.

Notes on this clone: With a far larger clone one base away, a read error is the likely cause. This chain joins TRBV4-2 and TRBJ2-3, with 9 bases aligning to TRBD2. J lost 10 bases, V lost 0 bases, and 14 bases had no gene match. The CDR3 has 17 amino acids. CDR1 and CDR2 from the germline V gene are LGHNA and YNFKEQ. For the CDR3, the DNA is TGTGCCAGCAGCCAAGAAGTGGTTAGCGGGAGTTGGTATGCGCAGTATTTT. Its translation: CASSQEVVSGSWYAQYF.

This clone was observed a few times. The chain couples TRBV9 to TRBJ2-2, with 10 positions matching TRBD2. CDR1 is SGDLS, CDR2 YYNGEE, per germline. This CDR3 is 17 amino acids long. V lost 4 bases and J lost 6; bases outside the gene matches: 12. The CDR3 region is CASSKRTSGTFPGELFF. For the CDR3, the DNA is TGTGCCAGCAGCAAAAGAACTAGCGGGACGTTCCCCGGGGAGCTGTTTTTT.

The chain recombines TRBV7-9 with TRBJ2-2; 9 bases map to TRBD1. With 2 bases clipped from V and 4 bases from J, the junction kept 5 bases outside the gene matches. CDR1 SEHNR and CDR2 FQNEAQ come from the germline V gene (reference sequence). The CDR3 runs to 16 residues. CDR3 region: CASSLRGQGTTGELFF. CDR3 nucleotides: TGTGCCAGCAGCTTAAGGGGACAGGGTACCACCGGGGAGCTGTTTTTT.

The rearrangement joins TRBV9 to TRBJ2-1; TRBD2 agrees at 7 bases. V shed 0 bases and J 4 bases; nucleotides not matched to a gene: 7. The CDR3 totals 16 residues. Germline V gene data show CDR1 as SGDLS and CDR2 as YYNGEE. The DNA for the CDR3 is TGTGCCAGCAGCGTAGGGGCGGGAGATGGGTACAATGAGCAGTTCTTC. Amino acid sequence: CASSVGAGDGYNEQFF.

The CDR3 DNA sequence: TGTGCCAACAACCTGGGGGGAGCAGGCTCCTACAATGAGCAGTTCTTC. Translated: CANNLGGAGSYNEQFF. This chain uses TRBV7-9 with TRBJ2-1; TRBD2 might be the D (6 bases). V lost 10 bases, J lost 0 bases, and 19 bases lay in between. The CDR3 totals 16 residues. Per the germline V gene, CDR1 is SEHNR and CDR2 is FQNEAQ (reference sequence).

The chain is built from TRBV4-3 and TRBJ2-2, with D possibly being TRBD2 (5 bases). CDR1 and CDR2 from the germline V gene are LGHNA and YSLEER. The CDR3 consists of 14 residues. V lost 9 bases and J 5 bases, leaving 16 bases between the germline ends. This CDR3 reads CASRAGLQTGELFF. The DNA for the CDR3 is TGCGCCAGTCGGGCAGGACTGCAGACCGGGGAGCTGTTTTTT.

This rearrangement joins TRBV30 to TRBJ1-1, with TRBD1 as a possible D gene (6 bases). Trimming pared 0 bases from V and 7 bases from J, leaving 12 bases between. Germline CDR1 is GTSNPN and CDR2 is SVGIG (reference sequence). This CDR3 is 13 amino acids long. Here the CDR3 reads CAWSVRWGLEAFF. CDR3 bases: TGTGCCTGGAGTGTACGGTGGGGGCTTGAAGCTTTCTTT.